Listed here are 20 T cell receptor beta chains from one sample, sequenced in a study of blood T cell repertoires in COVID-19. TCRdb's table, derived via immunoSEQ multiplex PCR, lists solely in-frame clones and lacks some. Altogether 110,000 to 150,000 clones are present, around 86% being singletons, with the ten largest covering 7.5% to 9%. The specimen was peripheral blood. The receptor source for this set is a human donor in a cohort sampled during active COVID-19.

The chain couples TRBV5-1 to TRBJ1-5, with 7 bases identical to TRBD1. The V and J ends lost 3 bases and 0 bases, in that order; junction bases with no gene match: 12. Looked up from germline, CDR1 is SGHRS and CDR2 is YFSETQ. This CDR3 spans 18 amino acids. CDR3 sequence reads: CASSWVPADRDSNQPQHF. For the CDR3, the DNA is TGCGCCAGCAGCTGGGTCCCCGCCGACAGGGATAGCAATCAGCCCCAGCATTTT.

CDR3 sequence: CASSARRQVYEQYF. CDR3 bases: TGTGCCAGCAGTGCACGACGACAGGTCTACGAGCAGTACTTC. This chain joins TRBV6-2 or TRBV6-3 and TRBJ2-7; weak D call: TRBD1 (6 bases). Looked up from germline, CDR1 is MNHEY and CDR2 is SVGEGT. V lost 5 bases and J 3 bases, leaving 14 bases between the germline ends. CDR3 length equals 14 residues.

The V call is TRBV24-1, the J call TRBJ2-7; possibly TRBD2 for D (5 bases). Germline-derived CDR1 and CDR2 are KGHDR and SFDVKD. V was pared by 4 bases and J by 7 bases, with 19 bases between. The length of the CDR3 is 15 residues. The CDR3 coding sequence is TGTGCCACCAGTGACCCTGCCGACGTGACGGGGGAGCAGTACTTC. This translates into CATSDPADVTGEQYF.

This chain connects TRBV7-8 to TRBJ2-7, with D perhaps matching TRBD1 (5 bases). From germline, CDR1 is SGHVS and CDR2 FQNEAQ. The V end was cut by 0 bases, the J end by 2 bases, with 11 bases between. The CDR3 consists of 15 residues. The CDR3 region is CASSLAGRQTYEQYF. The CDR3, as DNA: TGTGCCAGCAGCTTAGCTGGGCGACAGACCTACGAGCAGTACTTC. The full variable domain, with the rest looked up from reference TRBV7-8 and TRBJ2-7, is GAGVSQSPRYKVAKRGQDVALRCDPISGHVSLFWYQQALGQGPEFLTYFQNEAQLDKSGLPSDRFFAERPEGSVSTLKIQRTQQEDSAVYLCASSLAGRQTYEQYFGPGTRLTVT.

The chain employs TRBV4-2 and TRBJ2-7; D call uncertain. Trimming stripped 5 bases from V and 6 bases from J, with 14 bases between. The CDR3 is 13 residues long. Per germline, CDR1 LGHNA and CDR2 YNFKEQ. As DNA, the CDR3 is TGTGCCAGCAGCGCAACTTCCCTCGCCGAGCAGTACTTC. Encoded protein: CASSATSLAEQYF.

Only a few counts were recorded for this clone. The rearrangement uses TRBV28 and TRBJ1-1; D uncertain. Germline V gene sequence: CDR1 MDHEN, CDR2 SYDVKM. The V end was cut by 5 bases, the J end by 0 bases, with 7 bases between. The CDR3 is 13 residues long. The DNA for the CDR3 is TGTGCCAGCAGTCTCGGGTTGAACACTGAAGCTTTCTTT. Its protein is CASSLGLNTEAFF.

This clone was found once. Here the CDR3 DNA reads TGTGCCAGCAGCTTGGAGGACAGCAACTTTTTAGCCAAAAACATTCAGTACTTC. Its protein is CASSLEDSNFLAKNIQYF. V gene TRBV5-8 combines with J gene TRBJ2-4, with D possibly TRBD1 on 6 matching bases. Germline V gene data show CDR1 as SGHTS and CDR2 as YDEGEE. The CDR3 length is 18 residues. The V and J ends lost 0 bases and 0 bases respectively, with 16 bases between them.

The rearrangement links TRBV4-3 to TRBJ1-4, with D unresolved. This CDR3 spans 15 amino acids. Trimming pared 1 base from V and 8 bases from J, leaving 14 bases between. Germline V gives CDR1 LGHNA, CDR2 YSLEER. CDR3 nucleotides: TGCGCCAGCAGCCAAGGTCGGAGCGTATACGAAAAACTGTTTTTT. The encoded protein is CASSQGRSVYEKLFF.

The chain uses TRBV5-1 and TRBJ2-7; the match to TRBD1 covers 9 bases. The junction had 2 bases not matched to a gene; V was cut back by 3 bases and J by 4 bases. The germline CDR1 and CDR2 sequences are SGHRS and YFSETQ. This CDR3 is built from 13 residues. For the CDR3, the DNA is TGCGCCAGCAGCTCAGGGACAGGGTACGAGCAGTACTTC. Its translation: CASSSGTGYEQYF.

The chain combines TRBV19 with TRBJ2-3, with 10 bases lining up with TRBD2. J was trimmed by 2 bases and V by 6 bases; bases with no gene match: 8. The CDR3 has 16 amino acids. Germline lookup yields CDR1 LNHDA and CDR2 SQIVND (reference sequence). CDR3 sequence reads: CASSSRTSGNTDTQYF. CDR3 in DNA: TGTGCCAGTAGCAGCCGGACTAGCGGCAACACAGATACGCAGTATTTT.

The sample holds one count of this clone. The J gene is TRBJ2-2, the V gene TRBV11-2; possible D gene TRBD1, 5 bases. Germline CDR1 SGHAT, CDR2 FQNNGV. This CDR3 is 16 amino acids long. V shed 3 bases and J shed 0 bases, with 11 bases lying between them. In nucleotides, the CDR3 is TGTGCCAGCAGCTTCAGACAGAAAACGAACACCGGGGAGCTGTTTTTT. As protein: CASSFRQKTNTGELFF.

This chain uses TRBV5-1 with TRBJ1-1, with D tentatively TRBD1 (5 bases). The CDR3 is made up of 15 amino acids. V was trimmed by 2 bases and J by 1 base, leaving 12 bases between them. Germline V gene data show CDR1 as SGHRS and CDR2 as YFSETQ. The CDR3 protein is CASSFGATANTEAFF. The CDR3 bases are TGCGCCAGCAGCTTTGGGGCTACAGCGAACACTGAAGCTTTCTTT.

The V gene is TRBV5-1, the J gene TRBJ2-7, with TRBD2 matching 7 bases. The V gene end was trimmed by 0 bases and the J gene end by 5 bases; junction bases not matched to a gene: 5. The CDR3 contains 14 residues. Looked up from germline, CDR1 is SGHRS and CDR2 is YFSETQ. DNA of the CDR3: TGCGCCAGCAGCTTGGCCGCGGGGGTTGACGAGCAGTACTTC. It translates to CASSLAAGVDEQYF.

V and J are TRBV6-2 or TRBV6-3 and TRBJ2-7, with 9 bases matching TRBD1. V gave up 4 bases and J gave up 4 bases; unmatched junction bases: 5. Per the germline V gene, CDR1 is MNHEY and CDR2 is SVGEGT. The CDR3 runs to 14 residues. Here the CDR3 reads CASSFTGGAYEQYF. The DNA of the CDR3 is TGTGCCAGCAGTTTTACAGGGGGCGCGTACGAGCAGTACTTC.

This clone was seen once. The J gene is TRBJ2-3, the V gene TRBV9; 8 bases map to TRBD2. CDR3 length equals 15 residues. The V gene's germline CDR1 is SGDLS and CDR2 YYNGEE. V lost 6 bases to trimming and J lost 5 bases; unmatched junction nucleotides: 11. Here the CDR3 DNA reads TGTGCCAGCACACCGCGGCTAGCGGGCCTAGATACGCAGTATTTT. It translates to CASTPRLAGLDTQYF.

The rearrangement links TRBV6-2 or TRBV6-3 to TRBJ2-1; 11 nucleotides agree with TRBD2. V lost 2 bases to trimming and J lost 7 bases; unmatched junction nucleotides: 4. Per germline, CDR1 MNHEY and CDR2 SVGEGT. There are 15 residues in the CDR3. The chain's CDR3 is CASSYTSGSLNEQFF. CDR3 DNA: TGTGCCAGCAGTTACACTAGCGGGAGTTTAAATGAGCAGTTCTTC.

This clone was seen once. This chain joins TRBV2 and TRBJ2-3; TRBD1 aligns across 10 bases. Germline-derived CDR1 and CDR2 are SNHLY and FYNNEI. J gave up 7 bases and V 4 bases, and 11 bases lay outside the gene matches. The CDR3 extends over 16 amino acids. Here the CDR3 DNA reads TGTGCCAGCAGTGCAGGTAGCGACAGGGGGCGAAATACGCAGTATTTT. It is translated as CASSAGSDRGRNTQYF.

This clone was counted between two and nine times. CDR3: CASSPLEEAKNIQYF. CDR3 coding DNA: TGTGCCAGCAGCCCCCTGGAGGAAGCCAAAAACATTCAGTACTTC. This chain uses TRBV28 with TRBJ2-4; possible D gene TRBD2, 5 bases. The CDR3 has 15 amino acids. The V gene lost 6 bases and the J gene lost 0 bases, with 12 bases spanning the gap. Germline V gene data show CDR1 as MDHEN and CDR2 as SYDVKM.

This clone was observed a few times. The rearrangement joins TRBV19 to TRBJ2-5; 8 positions agree with TRBD2. The CDR3 totals 14 residues. CDR1 is LNHDA and CDR2 is SQIVND in the germline V gene (reference sequence). V dropped 4 bases and J dropped 5; count of bases not matched to a gene: 6. This CDR3 is CASSRAGADETQYF. The CDR3 bases are TGTGCCAGTAGTAGAGCGGGAGCTGATGAGACCCAGTACTTC. The full variable domain, completed using reference TRBV19 and TRBJ2-5, is DGGITQSPKYLFRKEGQNVTLSCEQNLNHDAMYWYRQDPGQGLRLIYYSQIVNDFQKGDIAEGYSVSREKKESFPLTVTSAQKNPTAFYLCASSRAGADETQYFGPGTRLLVL.

V and J are TRBV7-2 and TRBJ1-2; 7 nucleotides line up with TRBD1. The germline CDR1 and CDR2 sequences are SGHTA and FQGNSA. This CDR3 contains 14 residues. The ends lost 0 bases at V and 9 bases at J; junction bases unmatched: 7. CDR3 sequence: CASSLAPGTESYTF. CDR3 bases: TGTGCCAGCAGCTTAGCGCCCGGGACAGAGAGCTACACCTTC.